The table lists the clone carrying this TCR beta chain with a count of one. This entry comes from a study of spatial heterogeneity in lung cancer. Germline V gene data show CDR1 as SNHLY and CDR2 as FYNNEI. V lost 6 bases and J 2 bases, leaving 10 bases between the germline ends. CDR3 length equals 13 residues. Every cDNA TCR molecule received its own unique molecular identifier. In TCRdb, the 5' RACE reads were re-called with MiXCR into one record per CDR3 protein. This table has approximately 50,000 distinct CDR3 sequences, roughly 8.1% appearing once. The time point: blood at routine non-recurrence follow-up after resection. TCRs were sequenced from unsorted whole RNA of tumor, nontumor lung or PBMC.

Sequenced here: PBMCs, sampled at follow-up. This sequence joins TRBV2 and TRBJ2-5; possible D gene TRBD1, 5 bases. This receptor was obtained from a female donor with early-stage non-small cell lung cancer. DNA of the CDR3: TGTGCCAGCAGAAGGGGATTACAAGAGACCCAGTACTTC. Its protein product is CASRRGLQETQYF.